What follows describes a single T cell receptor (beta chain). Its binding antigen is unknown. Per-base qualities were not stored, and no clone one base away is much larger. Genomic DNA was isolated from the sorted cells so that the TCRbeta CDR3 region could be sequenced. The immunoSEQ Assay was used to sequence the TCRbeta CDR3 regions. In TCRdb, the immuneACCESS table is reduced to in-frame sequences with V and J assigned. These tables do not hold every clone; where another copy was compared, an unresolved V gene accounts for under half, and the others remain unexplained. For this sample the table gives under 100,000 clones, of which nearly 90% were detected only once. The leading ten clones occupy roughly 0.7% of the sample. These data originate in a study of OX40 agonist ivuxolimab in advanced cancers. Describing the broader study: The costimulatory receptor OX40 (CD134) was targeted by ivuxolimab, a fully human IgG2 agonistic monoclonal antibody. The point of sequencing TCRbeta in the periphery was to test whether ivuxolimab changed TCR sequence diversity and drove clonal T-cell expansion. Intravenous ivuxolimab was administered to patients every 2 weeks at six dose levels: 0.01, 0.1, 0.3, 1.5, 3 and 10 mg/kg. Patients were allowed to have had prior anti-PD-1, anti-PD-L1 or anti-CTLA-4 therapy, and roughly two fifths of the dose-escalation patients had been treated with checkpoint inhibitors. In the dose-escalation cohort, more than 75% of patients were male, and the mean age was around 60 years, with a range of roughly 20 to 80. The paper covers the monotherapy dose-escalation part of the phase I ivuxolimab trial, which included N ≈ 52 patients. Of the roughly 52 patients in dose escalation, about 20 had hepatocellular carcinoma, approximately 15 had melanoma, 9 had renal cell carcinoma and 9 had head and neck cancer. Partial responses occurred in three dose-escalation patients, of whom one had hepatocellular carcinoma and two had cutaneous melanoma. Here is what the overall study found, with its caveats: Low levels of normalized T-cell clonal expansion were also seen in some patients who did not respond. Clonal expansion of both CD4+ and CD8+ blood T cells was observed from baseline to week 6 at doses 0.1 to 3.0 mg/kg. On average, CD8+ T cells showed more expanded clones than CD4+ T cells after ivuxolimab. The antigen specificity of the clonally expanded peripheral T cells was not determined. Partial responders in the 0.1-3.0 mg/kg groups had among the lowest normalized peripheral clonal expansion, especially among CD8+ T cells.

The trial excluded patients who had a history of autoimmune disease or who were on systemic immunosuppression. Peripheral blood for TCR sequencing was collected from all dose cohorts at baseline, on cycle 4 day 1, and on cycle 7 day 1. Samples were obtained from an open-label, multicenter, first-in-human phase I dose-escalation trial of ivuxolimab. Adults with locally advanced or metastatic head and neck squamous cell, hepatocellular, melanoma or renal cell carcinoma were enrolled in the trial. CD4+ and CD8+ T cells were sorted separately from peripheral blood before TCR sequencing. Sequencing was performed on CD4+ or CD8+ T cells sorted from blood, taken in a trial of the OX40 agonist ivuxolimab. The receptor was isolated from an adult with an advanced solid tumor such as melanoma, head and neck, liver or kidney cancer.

The DNA sequence is given as TGTGCCAGCAGCTTGTCACCCCTTGCGGGCTATGGCTACACCTTC. Its translation is CASSLSPLAGYGYTF. The chain couples TRBV5-5 to TRBJ1-2; confidence is insufficient to name the D gene. The CDR3 runs 15 residues from the cysteine to the phenylalanine. Here the CDR3 DNA is all that survives: 45 bases in frame from base 1. CDR1 and CDR2 are read off the germline V gene (reference sequence) as SGHKS and YYEKEE. V is reduced by 1 base and J by 4 bases, leaving a spacing of 14 bases between them. Reference TRBV5-5 and TRBJ1-2 proteins supply the regions before and after the CDR3; the full variable domain is: DAGVTQSPTHLIKTRGQQVTLRCSPISGHKSVSWYQQVLGQGPQFIFQYYEKEERGRGNFPDRFSARQFPNYSSELNVNALLLGDSALYLCASSLSPLAGYGYTFGSGTRLTVV.